Each of the 31 T cell receptor beta chains below was sequenced from the same sample in a study of T cells expressing NK-cell markers. TCRdb re-analyzed the 5' RACE reads; it lists each CDR3 protein once, without DNA. Its table records around 380,000 distinct CDR3 sequences. The sample was blood T cells: a sorted CD56 or NKG2C T cell subset, CD4+ or CD8+ T cells, or bulk PBMC T cells (not recorded which). Receptors originate from a woman aged 50 to 60 in good health.

The V and J genes are TRBV2 and TRBJ1-5; TCRdb lists TRBD1, though no DNA is available to test this call. Germline V CDR1 and CDR2: SNHLY, FYNNEI. CDR3 length: 18 amino acids. The CDR3 is CASSVRDRAPYSNQPQHF.

The rearrangement joins TRBV20-1 to TRBJ2-2; the D call from TCRdb, TRBD2, cannot be confirmed without DNA. CDR1 and CDR2 from the germline V gene are DFQATT and SNEGSKA (reference sequence). This CDR3 has 16 residues. CDR3 sequence reads: CSAREIGASRNGELFF.

The rearrangement links TRBV20-1 to TRBJ2-1; TCRdb outputs TRBD2, but without DNA this stays unchecked. The CDR3 length is 18 residues. Germline lookup yields CDR1 DFQATT and CDR2 SNEGSKA (reference sequence). CDR3 sequence reads: CSAFPGLAGGASSNEQFF.

The chain joins TRBV5-5 to TRBJ2-1; the D call of TRBD2 rests on TCRdb alone, since no DNA is present to check it. The CDR3 extends over 17 amino acids. Germline values: CDR1 SGHKS, CDR2 YYEKEE (reference sequence). The CDR3 protein is CASSLTTGLAGYNEQFF.

V and J are TRBV20-1 and TRBJ1-5; the TCRdb call, TRBD1, lacks DNA for checking. The CDR3 loop spans 14 amino acids. The V gene's germline CDR1 is DFQATT and CDR2 SNEGSKA (reference sequence). This CDR3 is CSARTGYGSQPQHF.

This CDR3 reads CASSQSDGTSLAKNIQYF. This chain joins TRBV4-2 and TRBJ2-4. Germline loops: CDR1 LGHNA, CDR2 YNFKEQ. The CDR3 runs to 18 residues.

The chain has TRBV10-2 and TRBJ2-7; TCRdb returns TRBD2, unconfirmable since there is no DNA. Per germline, CDR1 WSHSY and CDR2 SAAADI. The CDR3 is made up of 13 amino acids. The CDR3 is CASSALAGAEQYF.

The V call is TRBV14, the J call TRBJ2-1. The CDR3 is made up of 14 amino acids. Germline V gives CDR1 SGHDN, CDR2 FVKESK. The CDR3: CASSQDMWANEQFF. Based on the CDR3 plus reference TRBV14 and TRBJ2-1, the full variable domain is EAGVTQFPSHSVIEKGQTVTLRCDPISGHDNLYWYRRVMGKEIKFLLHFVKESKQDESGMPNNRFLAERTGGTYSTLKVQPAELEDSGVYFCASSQDMWANEQFFGPGTRLTVL.

The chain has TRBV6-2 or TRBV6-3 and TRBJ1-1. The CDR3 extends over 17 amino acids. Germline CDR1 is MNHEY and CDR2 is SVGEGT. The CDR3: CASSYPEGLGMNTEAFF.

This sequence joins TRBV29-1 and TRBJ2-1; TCRdb calls TRBD2, which cannot be checked without DNA. This CDR3 spans 15 amino acids. Per the germline V gene, CDR1 is SQVTM and CDR2 is ANQGSEA. CDR3 protein: CSACPLAVTTNEQFF.

This sequence joins TRBV4-1 and TRBJ1-2; TCRdb names TRBD1, which stays unverified in the absence of DNA. The CDR3 has 17 residues. Germline V lookup: CDR1 MGHRA, CDR2 YSYEKL. The CDR3 sequence is CASSQSFDRVNNYGYTF.

CDR3 region: CASVAGAKNIQYF. The V and J genes are TRBV19 and TRBJ2-4; without DNA, the TCRdb call of TRBD2 cannot be checked. In germline, CDR1 is LNHDA, CDR2 SQIVND (reference sequence). The CDR3 covers 13 residues. Looking up the rest from reference TRBV19 and TRBJ2-4 gives the full variable domain: DGGITQSPKYLFRKEGQNVTLSCEQNLNHDAMYWYRQDPGQGLRLIYYSQIVNDFQKGDIAEGYSVSREKKESFPLTVTSAQKNPTAFYLCASVAGAKNIQYFGAGTRLSVL.

J is TRBJ2-3 and V is TRBV28; TCRdb names TRBD2, which stays unverified in the absence of DNA. CDR3 length: 18 residues. The germline CDR1 and CDR2 sequences are MDHEN and SYDVKM. The chain's CDR3 is CASSFLRLEGPRTDTQYF.

The chain couples TRBV7-9 to TRBJ2-5; TCRdb gives TRBD2 as the D gene, but with no DNA this cannot be confirmed. This CDR3 is 16 amino acids long. The germline gives CDR1 SEHNR, CDR2 FQNEAQ (reference sequence). CDR3 sequence: CASSAGLASYQETQYF.

The CDR3 loop reads CSARDPQGPNTEAFF. The rearrangement links TRBV20-1 to TRBJ1-1. This CDR3 is built from 15 residues. The germline V gene encodes CDR1 DFQATT and CDR2 SNEGSKA (reference sequence).

This chain uses TRBV27 with TRBJ2-2; TCRdb selects TRBD2, and the lack of DNA leaves this call unchecked. In germline, CDR1 is MNHEY, CDR2 SMNVEV (reference sequence). CDR3 length: 18 residues. CDR3: CASRPRSGRERHTGELFF.

V usage is TRBV5-1 and J usage is TRBJ1-4; there is no DNA to check the TCRdb D call of TRBD1. Germline lookup yields CDR1 SGHRS and CDR2 YFSETQ. The CDR3 spans 15 residues. The CDR3 sequence is CASSASTGDSRKLFF.

The chain combines TRBV18 with TRBJ2-2; TCRdb names TRBD2, which stays unverified in the absence of DNA. Germline V gene data show CDR1 as KGHSH and CDR2 as LQKENI. This CDR3 is 15 amino acids long. The CDR3 region is CASSPEGVATGELFF.

V is TRBV7-9 and J is TRBJ2-1; the TCRdb D gene call, TRBD1, has no DNA to confirm it. The CDR3 is made up of 18 amino acids. Germline loops: CDR1 SEHNR, CDR2 FQNEAQ (reference sequence). The CDR3 sequence is CASSLGRRDRRIYNEQFF.

The V call is TRBV28, the J call TRBJ1-2; the D call from TCRdb, TRBD1, cannot be confirmed without DNA. The CDR3 is 14 amino acids. Germline V CDR1 and CDR2: MDHEN, SYDVKM. This chain's CDR3 is CASTIPGTVYGYTF.

The chain is built from TRBV2 and TRBJ1-1. The V gene's germline CDR1 is SNHLY and CDR2 FYNNEI. The CDR3 contains 13 residues. The CDR3 protein is CASVFSSNTEAFF. Supplemented by reference TRBV2 and TRBJ1-1, the full variable domain reads EPEVTQTPSHQVTQMGQEVILRCVPISNHLYFYWYRQILGQKVEFLVSFYNNEISEKSEIFDDQFSVERPDGSNFTLKIRSTKLEDSAMYFCASVFSSNTEAFFGQGTRLTVV.

The V gene is TRBV5-1, the J gene TRBJ2-3; TCRdb's D gene call, TRBD2, goes unchecked for lack of DNA. The CDR3 runs to 19 residues. Germline V gene lookup returns CDR1 SGHRS and CDR2 YFSETQ. The CDR3 spells CASSPDLLGVDASQGTQYF. Combining the CDR3 with reference TRBV5-1 and TRBJ2-3 gives the whole variable domain KAGVTQTPRYLIKTRGQQVTLSCSPISGHRSVSWYQQTPGQGLQFLFEYFSETQRNKGNFPGRFSGRQFSNSRSEMNVSTLELGDSALYLCASSPDLLGVDASQGTQYFGPGTRLTVL.

V usage is TRBV24-1 and J usage is TRBJ2-1; the D call of TRBD2 rests on TCRdb alone, since no DNA is present to check it. Germline-derived CDR1 and CDR2 are KGHDR and SFDVKD. This CDR3 is 18 amino acids long. The CDR3 is CATSDYRTSGSSYNEQFF.

The chain has TRBV6-2 or TRBV6-3 and TRBJ1-1. This CDR3 has 16 amino acids. Germline V CDR1 and CDR2: MNHEY, SVGEGT. CDR3 in amino acids: CASSYSTTGLNTEAFF.

The chain is built from TRBV30 and TRBJ2-3; lacking DNA, the TRBD2 call made by TCRdb goes unchecked. The CDR3 contains 18 residues. Per germline, CDR1 GTSNPN and CDR2 SVGIG (reference sequence). The CDR3 is CAWSPDPLAGGRTDTQYF.

The chain recombines TRBV7-8 with TRBJ2-5; without DNA, the TCRdb call of TRBD2 cannot be checked. CDR1 SGHVS and CDR2 FQNEAQ come from the germline V gene. The CDR3 is 16 residues long. Here the CDR3 reads CASSRASGSQGETQYF.

This chain joins TRBV5-1 and TRBJ2-2. The CDR3 length is 14 residues. CDR1 SGHRS and CDR2 YFSETQ come from the germline V gene. The CDR3 loop reads CASRKEGNTGELFF.

The chain joins TRBV4-1 to TRBJ2-2; the D call from TCRdb, TRBD2, cannot be confirmed without DNA. There are 18 residues in the CDR3. Per germline, CDR1 MGHRA and CDR2 YSYEKL. This CDR3 reads CASSLKDSGSKGTGELFF.

The J gene is TRBJ2-1, the V gene TRBV6-1; the D call of TRBD2 rests on TCRdb alone, since no DNA is present to check it. Germline V gene lookup returns CDR1 MNHNS and CDR2 SASEGT. The CDR3 covers 15 residues. CDR3 sequence reads: CASSALAGDRGEQFF.

V usage is TRBV29-1 and J usage is TRBJ2-5; TCRdb's D call of TRBD1 is untestable without DNA. This CDR3 is built from 13 residues. Germline values: CDR1 SQVTM, CDR2 ANQGSEA. CDR3 region: CSVGDSIQETQYF.

The rearrangement joins TRBV20-1 to TRBJ1-2. The CDR3 is 15 residues long. CDR1 and CDR2 from the germline V gene are DFQATT and SNEGSKA (reference sequence). The CDR3 protein is CSARDYGGRDYGYTF.